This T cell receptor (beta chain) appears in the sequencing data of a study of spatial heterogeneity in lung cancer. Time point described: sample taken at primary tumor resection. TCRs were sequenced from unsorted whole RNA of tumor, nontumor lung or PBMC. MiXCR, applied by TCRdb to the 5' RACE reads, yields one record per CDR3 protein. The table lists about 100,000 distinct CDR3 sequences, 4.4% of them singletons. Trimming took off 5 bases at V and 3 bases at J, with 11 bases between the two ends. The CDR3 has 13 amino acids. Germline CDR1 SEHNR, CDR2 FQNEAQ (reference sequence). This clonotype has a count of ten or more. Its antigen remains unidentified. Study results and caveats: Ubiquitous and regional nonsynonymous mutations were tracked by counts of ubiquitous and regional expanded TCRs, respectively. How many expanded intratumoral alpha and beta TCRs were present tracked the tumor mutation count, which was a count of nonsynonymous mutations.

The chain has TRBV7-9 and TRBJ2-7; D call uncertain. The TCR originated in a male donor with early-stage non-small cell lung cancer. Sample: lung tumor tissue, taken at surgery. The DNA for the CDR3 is TGTGCCAGCAGCGCGTCTACCATCTACGAGCAGTACTTC. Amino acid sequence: CASSASTIYEQYF.